This T cell receptor beta chain derives from a study of T cell responses to AZD1222 COVID-19 vaccine. Study-wide points: Repertoires were obtained only post-peak T cell response. Clonal diversity was possibly underestimated, and the donors were mostly white British, with more females. Following two doses of AZD1222, Spike-specific TCR breadth and depth rose. There were vaccine-associated CD4 TCRs across spike, dominant at 160-218 and 743-854.

The CDR3 length is 13 residues. Germline loops: CDR1 LGHDT, CDR2 YNNKEL (reference sequence). Between the trimmed V and J ends, which lost 6 bases and 4 bases, there was a span of 9 bases. Using immunoSEQ multiplex PCR, the repertoire was profiled, and TCRdb retains in-frame clones only, with some absent. The sample contains roughly 150,000 clones, more than 85% of which appear only once. To note about this clone: Antigen specificity is unknown.

This sequence joins TRBV3-1 (or the pseudogene TRBV3-2) and TRBJ2-2; the D is unclear. Here the sequenced sample was peripheral blood, taken after recovery from COVID-19. This clonotype originated in an adult who had recovered from COVID-19. In nucleotides, the CDR3 is TGTGCCAGCAGGGCAGAGATCACCGGGGAGCTGTTTTTT. Encoded protein: CASRAEITGELFF.